These T cell receptor beta chains were read from a single sample in a study of T-cell reconstitution after alpha-beta-depleted transplantation in children. Each CDR3 protein is one row after TCRdb ran MiXCR on the PCR reads. The sample has approximately 230,000 distinct CDR3 sequences; around 25% are singletons. The material was PBMCs, mostly from graft donor cells, obtained 360 days after TCRalphabeta/CD19-depleted stem cell transplant. These receptors all stem from a female patient aged 2-9 years who had a stem cell transplant for congenital amegakaryocytic thrombocytopenia, so the T cells may come from the graft donor. Each CDR3 is given with its conserved first and last residue. Fields, in order: D gene, V gene, clone size, J gene, CDR3 protein, CDR3 DNA. The D gene is left open where the match is weak. Clone size is shown for a subset of rows, as once, few, many or a class of expanded clone.

>TRBD2|TRBV6-2/TRBV6-3|NA|TRBJ2-7
CASTKGLDPYDQYF
TGTGCCAGCACCAAGGGACTAGACCCCTACGACCAGTACTTC
>NA|TRBV6-5|few|TRBJ1-1
CASSRRESEAFF
TGTGCCAGCAGTCGCAGGGAATCTGAAGCTTTCTTT
>NA|TRBV5-4|NA|TRBJ2-1
CASEGAGAYNEQFF
TGTGCCAGCGAGGGGGCGGGAGCGTACAATGAGCAGTTCTTC
>NA|TRBV20-1|few|TRBJ2-3
CSARSGRDTQYF
TGCAGTGCTAGGTCAGGGAGAGATACGCAGTATTTT
>NA|TRBV20-1|few|TRBJ1-1
CSATHWGGAEAFF
TGCAGTGCTACCCATTGGGGTGGCGCTGAAGCTTTCTTT
>NA|TRBV6-5|few|TRBJ1-3
CASSTRTGLLGNTIYF
TGTGCCAGCAGTACTAGGACGGGGCTCTTAGGAAACACCATATATTTT
>NA|TRBV10-3|many|TRBJ2-7
CATARENAYEQYF
TGTGCCACCGCAAGGGAAAACGCCTACGAGCAGTACTTC
>NA|TRBV6-1|many|TRBJ2-3
CASSIDSGASTDTQYF
TGTGCCAGCAGCATCGACTCAGGAGCTAGCACAGATACGCAGTATTTT
>TRBD1|TRBV28|few|TRBJ2-3
CASSLLDRAYGDTQYF
TGTGCCAGCAGTTTATTGGACAGGGCTTACGGGGATACGCAGTATTTT
>TRBD2|TRBV7-6|NA|TRBJ2-3
CASSGGTSGGADTQYF
TGTGCCAGCAGCGGAGGCACTAGCGGGGGGGCAGATACGCAGTATTTT
>TRBD2|TRBV5-1|NA|TRBJ2-2
CASSRLAGEAGELFF
TGCGCCAGCAGCCGATTAGCGGGGGAGGCCGGGGAGCTGTTTTTT
>NA|TRBV7-2|NA|TRBJ1-1
CASMVSGGEAFF
TGTGCCAGCATGGTCTCTGGTGGTGAAGCTTTCTTT
>NA|TRBV14|few|TRBJ1-2
CASSQDSYNRAREGYTF
TGTGCCAGCAGCCAAGATTCATATAACAGGGCCCGGGAGGGCTACACCTTC
>TRBD1|TRBV10-3|few|TRBJ1-3
CAISPGTGGGSGNTIYF
TGTGCCATCAGTCCCGGGACAGGGGGAGGCTCTGGAAACACCATATATTTT